What follows are 24 T cell receptor beta chains derived from one specimen sequenced in a study of tumor-infiltrating lymphocytes in primary liver carcinoma (dated by TCRdb to 2016 to 2017). Total RNA and DNA were co-extracted without cell sorting from about 19-30 mg of bulk tissue using the AllPrep DNA/RNA mini kit. The sequencer listed for this sample is Illumina HiSeq 2500. Starting from approximately 500 ng total RNA, TCRbeta-specific cDNA was produced by reverse transcription with a constant-region primer and ProtoScript II reverse transcriptase. TCRbeta libraries were built with three nested multiplex PCR rounds, a slightly modified ARM-PCR procedure. Each of the first two PCR rounds ran for approximately 11 cycles and used multiplex TRBV1-TRBV30 forward primers together with a Cbeta reverse primer. TCRdb reran the public reads through fastp at Q25 and MiXCR, keeping productive beta chains. Rows with one shared CDR3 protein collapse into an entry with the most common genes and DNA. For this sample the table gives tens of thousands of distinct CDR3 sequences, of which approximately 70% were detected only once. The ten largest clones take up 41% of the sample.

Material for sequencing was liver tumor tissue from sampling region 1. What this sample's cell subset or site label stands for: tumor region T1, superior pole. The receptor set was obtained from a man in his forties with primary liver carcinoma and hepatitis B virus infection.

This clonotype occurred once. One end of the junction varies from germline; a read error may be responsible. J is TRBJ2-1 and V is TRBV4-3; 8 bases line up with TRBD2. CDR3 length equals 15 residues. Per the germline V gene, CDR1 is LGHNA and CDR2 is YSLEER. The CDR3 DNA reads as TGCGCCAGCAACCAAGACGGGACTAGACAGAATGAGCAGTCCTTC. Protein: CASNQDGTRQNEQSF.

For this clonotype: Given the absence of the conserved phenylalanine or tryptophan at the CDR3 end, a read error is likely. Because the CDR3's place on the DNA is in doubt, the DNA is left out and the CDR3 is given as listed by TCRdb. V and J are TRBV4-3 and TRBJ2-7; the listed D gene, TRBD2, was not tested against the DNA. Germline CDR1 and CDR2: LGHNA and YSLEER. The CDR3 has 15 residues if both end residues are counted. The CDR3 protein is CASSHERAGAYEQYY.

The chain is built from TRBV19 and TRBJ2-7; D is possibly TRBD2 (5 bases). The V and J ends lost 3 bases and 4 bases respectively, with 16 bases between them. CDR1 is LNHDA, CDR2 SQIVND, per germline (reference sequence). CDR3 length equals 15 residues. CDR3 protein: CASSMPRVDVYEQYF. CDR3 DNA: TGTGCCAGTAGTATGCCGAGGGTCGACGTATACGAGCAGTACTTC.

The chain is built from TRBV7-9 and TRBJ2-7; tentative D call: TRBD2 (6 bases). With 1 base removed from V and 3 bases from J, the gap between germline ends came to 10 bases. The CDR3 is 14 amino acids. Germline loops: CDR1 SEHNR, CDR2 FQNEAQ (reference sequence). CDR3 DNA: TGTGCCAGCAGCTTAGGGGGGGATATCTACGAGCAGTACTTC. Residues: CASSLGGDIYEQYF.

With respect to this clonotype: The CDR3 does not end in the conserved phenylalanine or tryptophan, so this is likely a read error. V and J are TRBV4-1 and TRBJ1-6, with 9 bases lining up with TRBD1. The germline V gene has CDR1 MGHRA and CDR2 YSYEKL. The CDR3 has 16 residues. The DNA for the CDR3 is TGTGCCAGCAGCCACCACCTACAGGGGGCGGATTCATCCCTCCACTCT. Translated, it gives CASSHHLQGADSSLHS.

Notes on this clonotype: A junction end diverges from the germline sequence, so it may reflect a read error. The chain joins TRBV11-2 to TRBJ2-5, with TRBD2 as a possible D gene (5 bases). Germline CDR1 SGHAT, CDR2 FQNNGV. The CDR3 totals 16 residues. CDR3 DNA: TGTGCCTGCAGCCAAACTCCTGACGGGGAGAAAGAGTCCCAGTACTTC. Its translation: CACSQTPDGEKESQYF.

Notes on this clonotype: The conserved phenylalanine or tryptophan is not found at the CDR3 terminus, so this likely reflects a read error. The rearrangement joins TRBV6-5 to TRBJ1-4, with a weak D call TRBD1 (5 bases). Germline CDR1 MNHEY, CDR2 SVGAGI. The CDR3 is 15 residues long. The CDR3 nucleotides are TGTGTCAGCAGCCTTACGATAGGGGTTAATGAAAAACTGTTTTCT. Amino acids: CVSSLTIGVNEKLFS.

This rearrangement joins TRBV9 to TRBJ2-7, with 9 bases matching TRBD2. CDR3 length: 16 amino acids. Per germline, CDR1 SGDLS and CDR2 YYNGEE. J lost 7 bases, V lost 3 bases, and 14 bases had no gene match. The DNA for the CDR3 is TGTGCCAGCAGCGAGTCCCTGAGGGCGGGAGGGGAGGAGCAGTACTTC. It yields the protein CASSESLRAGGEEQYF.

Of note for this clonotype: Germline is not matched at one junction end, which may reflect a read error. This chain connects TRBV5-6 to TRBJ2-7; 7 nucleotides agree with TRBD1. This CDR3 region has 12 residues. The germline CDR1 and CDR2 sequences are SGHDT and YYEEEE. CDR3 in amino acids: CASSLRGREQYF. The CDR3 DNA reads TGTGCCAGTAGCTTGAGGGGGCGCGAGCAGTACTTC. Filled out from reference TRBV5-6 and TRBJ2-7, the complete variable domain reads DAGVTQSPTHLIKTRGQQVTLRCSPKSGHDTVSWYQQALGQGPQFIFQYYEEEERQRGNFPDRFSGHQFPNYSSELNVNALLLGDSALYLCASSLRGREQYFGPGTRLTVT.

Notes on this clonotype: This may be a read error, as it is one base from a much larger clone. The V call is TRBV11-2, the J call TRBJ2-4; 7 nucleotides align to TRBD1. The germline V gene has CDR1 SGHAT and CDR2 FQNNGV. This CDR3 is built from 15 residues. The CDR3 is CDSSLESGGRNIQYF. The DNA of the CDR3 is TGTGACAGCAGCTTAGAGTCAGGGGGTAGAAACATTCAGTACTTC.

Remarks on this clonotype: This may be a read error, as it is one base from a much larger clone. This chain uses TRBV11-2 with TRBJ1-5; D unclear. The CDR3 spans 15 residues. Germline loops: CDR1 SGHAT, CDR2 FQNNGV. The CDR3 reads CDSSLDPSPNQPQHF. The CDR3 coding sequence is TGTGACAGCAGCCTGGATCCGAGTCCCAATCAGCCCCAGCATTTT.

This clonotype was seen a single time. At one of its ends the junction is not consistent with the germline gene, which may arise from a read error. This chain links TRBV11-2 with TRBJ2-1; TRBD2 matches 7 bases. This CDR3 has 19 residues. CDR1 SGHAT and CDR2 FQNNGV come from the germline V gene. The DNA of the CDR3 is TGCGCCAGCAGCTTAGGTGGGCGATTCAGCGGGACCCTTTACATTGAGCAGTTCTTC. This encodes CASSLGGRFSGTLYIEQFF. Based on the CDR3 plus reference TRBV11-2 and TRBJ2-1, the full variable domain is EAGVAQSPRYKIIEKRQSVAFWCNPISGHATLYWYQQILGQGPKLLIQFQNNGVVDDSQLPKDRFSAERLKGVDSTLKIQPAKLEDSAVYLCASSLGGRFSGTLYIEQFFGPGTRLTVL.

This clonotype was found many times. One end of the junction is discordant with germline, which a read error may explain. The chain couples TRBV11-3 to TRBJ2-1, with D possibly being TRBD2 (6 bases). Per germline, CDR1 SGHNT and CDR2 YENEEA. The CDR3 sequence is 16 residues long. CDR3 sequence reads: CASSLEGGADYNDQFF. CDR3 nucleotide sequence: TGTGCCAGCAGCTTAGAGGGTGGAGCGGACTACAATGACCAGTTCTTC.

Concerning this clonotype: The germline gene is not matched at one end of the junction; a read error may be the cause. J is TRBJ2-1 and V is TRBV9, with 11 bases lining up with TRBD2. This CDR3 spans 17 amino acids. CDR1 is SGDLS, CDR2 YYNGEE, per germline. The CDR3 region has the DNA TGTGCCAGCAGCGTCCTAACCGGGACTAGCGGTCTCAATGAGCAGCTCTTC. The encoded protein is CASSVLTGTSGLNEQLF.

The J gene is TRBJ2-7, the V gene TRBV11-2; D remains ambiguous. The CDR3 has 15 residues. The germline V gene encodes CDR1 SGHAT and CDR2 FQNNGV. V was cut by 5 bases and J by 1 base, with 15 bases left in between. The CDR3 DNA reads as TGTGCCAGCAGCCTATCTGTGGGAATATCCTACGAGCAGTACTTC. It encodes CASSLSVGISYEQYF.

The chain combines TRBV10-3 with TRBJ2-5; D assignment may be TRBD1 or TRBD2 (5 bases each). Germline V gene sequence: CDR1 ENHRY, CDR2 SYGVKD. Trimming removed 6 bases at V and 1 base at J, with 12 bases between. The CDR3 loop spans 14 amino acids. CDR3 DNA: TGTGCCATCAGCCTCGACGGGGCCCAAGAGACCCAGTACTTC. This codes for CAISLDGAQETQYF.

This clonotype was seen at least ten times. Here the CDR3 reads CASSHETDTQYF. Written as DNA, the CDR3 is TGCGCCAGCAGCCATGAGACCGATACGCAGTATTTT. The chain combines TRBV4-3 with TRBJ2-3; D uncertain. From germline, CDR1 is LGHNA and CDR2 YSLEER. Trimming cost V 3 bases and J 6 bases, with 7 bases left between them. CDR3 length equals 12 residues.

The genes are TRBV20-1 and TRBJ2-5; the D gene is possibly TRBD2 (7 bases). V shed 0 bases and J shed 5 bases, with 10 bases lying between them. Germline lookup yields CDR1 DFQATT and CDR2 SNEGSKA (reference sequence). This CDR3 is built from 13 residues. The CDR3 region has the DNA TGCAGTGCTAGAGACAGGGGAGGGGAGACCCAGTACTTC. It yields the protein CSARDRGGETQYF.

Concerning this clonotype: One end of the junction is discordant with germline, which a read error may explain. The chain couples TRBV7-8 to TRBJ2-2, with D possibly TRBD2 on 5 matching bases. CDR3 size: 16 residues. CDR1 and CDR2 (germline): SGHVS, FQNEAQ. The CDR3 nucleotides read TGTGCCAGCAGCAGAATCCGAGCGGAGAACACCGGGGAGCTACTTTTT. Translation: CASSRIRAENTGELLF.

V gene TRBV11-2 combines with J gene TRBJ1-4; D is unresolved. CDR3 length: 16 amino acids. Trimming left V 5 bases short and J 16 bases short, with 29 bases between. Germline V gene sequence: CDR1 SGHAT, CDR2 FQNNGV. The CDR3: CASSKTPGGTNGRSFF. CDR3 in DNA: TGTGCCAGCAGCAAGACTCCAGGAGGAACAAATGGAAGATCGTTTTTT.

A single count supports this clonotype. This is likely a read error, given that the CDR3 carries no conserved phenylalanine or tryptophan at its end. Because the CDR3's place on the DNA is in doubt, the DNA is left out and the CDR3 is given as listed by TCRdb. The CDR3 protein is CASSQTDRKQFY. V gene TRBV11-3 combines with J gene TRBJ2-1; the table names TRBD1, a call not compared with the DNA. Germline V gene sequence: CDR1 SGHNT, CDR2 YENEEA. The CDR3 numbers 12 amino acids, ends counted.

In the case of this clonotype: Without the conserved terminal phenylalanine or tryptophan, this CDR3 likely stems from a read error. The genes are TRBV11-2 and TRBJ2-3; the D is unclear. This CDR3 has 12 amino acids. Germline assignment: CDR1 SGHAT and CDR2 FQNNGV. The CDR3 nucleotides are TGCGCCGGCAGCGCCAGCACAGATACGCAGTATTTA. Translation: CAGSASTDTQYL.

This clonotype showed up just a few times. A much larger clone sits a single nucleotide away, making a read error possible. The chain recombines TRBV11-3 with TRBJ2-7; TRBD1 might be the D (5 bases). Germline V gene lookup returns CDR1 SGHNT and CDR2 YENEEA. V gave up 5 bases and J gave up 2 bases, with 16 bases separating them. This CDR3 comprises 15 residues. CDR3 residues: CASSPEMTAPYEQYF. For the CDR3, the DNA is TGTGCCAGCAGCCCAGAGATGACAGCCCCCTACGAGCAGTACTTC.

With respect to this clonotype: One junction end does not reproduce the germline sequence, and a read error may be involved. This chain joins TRBV4-2 and TRBJ1-1; perhaps TRBD1 as D (5 bases). This CDR3 is built from 17 residues. The germline CDR1 and CDR2 sequences are LGHNA and YNFKEQ. In DNA form, the CDR3 reads TGTGTCAGCAGCCAAGAGTACGAGCAGGGTTTTTGGACTGAAGCTTTCTTT. Translating gives CVSSQEYEQGFWTEAFF.